This T cell receptor (beta chain) came from a study of blood T cells in healthy people across ages. For the second PCR, which ran for 7 to 11 cycles, a sample-barcoded 5' primer and a J-beta primer mix were used. TCRdb re-derived calls from the 5' RACE reads in MiXCR, one entry per CDR3 protein. The repertoire holds 380,000 or so distinct CDR3 sequences, with roughly half as singletons. Notes on this clonotype: What it binds is not known.

Study-level findings and limits: What prevented conclusive comparison of naive and antigen-experienced cells was that PBMCs were unsorted. As naive T cell percentage varied, TCR beta diversity correlated strongly with it.

This CDR3 comprises 16 residues. The germline CDR1 and CDR2 sequences are ENHRY and SYGVKD. V was clipped by 4 bases and J by 10 bases; unmatched bases: 11. The chain recombines TRBV10-3 with TRBJ1-6, with 9 bases lining up with TRBD1. This TCR was sampled from a man aged 55 to 70 in good health. Sequencing input: blood. The DNA of the CDR3 is TGTGCCATCAGTGGGACAGGGGCGGAATACTCGTCACCCCTCCACTTT. Its translation: CAISGTGAEYSSPLHF.